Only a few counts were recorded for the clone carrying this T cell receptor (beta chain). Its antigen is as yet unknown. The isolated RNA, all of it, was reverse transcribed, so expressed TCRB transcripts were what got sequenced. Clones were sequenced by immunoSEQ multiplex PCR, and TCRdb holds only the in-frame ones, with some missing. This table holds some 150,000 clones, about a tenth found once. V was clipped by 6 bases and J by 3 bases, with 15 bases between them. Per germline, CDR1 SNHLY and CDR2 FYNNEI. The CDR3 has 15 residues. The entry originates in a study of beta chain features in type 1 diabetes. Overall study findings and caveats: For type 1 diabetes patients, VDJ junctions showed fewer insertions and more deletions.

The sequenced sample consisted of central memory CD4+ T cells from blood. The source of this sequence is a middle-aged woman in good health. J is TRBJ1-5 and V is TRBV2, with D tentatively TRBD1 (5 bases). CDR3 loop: CASRKTDNLNQPQHF. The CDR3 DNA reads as TGTGCCAGCAGAAAAACGGACAACCTCAATCAGCCCCAGCATTTT.